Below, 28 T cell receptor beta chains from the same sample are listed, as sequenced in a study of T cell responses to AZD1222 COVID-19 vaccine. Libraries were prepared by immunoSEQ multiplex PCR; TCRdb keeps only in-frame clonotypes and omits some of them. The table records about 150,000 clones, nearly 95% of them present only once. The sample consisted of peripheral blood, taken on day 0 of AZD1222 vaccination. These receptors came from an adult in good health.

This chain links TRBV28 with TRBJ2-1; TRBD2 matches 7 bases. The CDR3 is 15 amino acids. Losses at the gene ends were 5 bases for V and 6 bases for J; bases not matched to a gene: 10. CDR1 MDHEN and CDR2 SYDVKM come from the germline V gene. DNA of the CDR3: TGTGCCAGCAGTCGACCGGGACTAACTACCAATGAGCAGTTCTTC. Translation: CASSRPGLTTNEQFF.

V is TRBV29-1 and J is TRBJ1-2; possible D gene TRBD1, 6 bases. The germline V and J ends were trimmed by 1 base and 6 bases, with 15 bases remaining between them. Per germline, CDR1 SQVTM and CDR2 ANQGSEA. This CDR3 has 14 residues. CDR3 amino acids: CSVEVARGPHGYTF. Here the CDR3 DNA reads TGCAGCGTTGAAGTAGCCCGGGGGCCCCATGGCTACACCTTC.

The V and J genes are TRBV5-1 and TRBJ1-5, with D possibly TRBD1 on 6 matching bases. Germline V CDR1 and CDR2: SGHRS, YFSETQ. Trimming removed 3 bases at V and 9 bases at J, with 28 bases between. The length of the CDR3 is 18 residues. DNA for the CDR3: TGCGCCAGCAGCTGCACCTTCGTAGGGGAGGGGAGGGGGATGCCCCAGCATTTT. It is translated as CASSCTFVGEGRGMPQHF. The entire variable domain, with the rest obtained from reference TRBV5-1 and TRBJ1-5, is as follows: KAGVTQTPRYLIKTRGQQVTLSCSPISGHRSVSWYQQTPGQGLQFLFEYFSETQRNKGNFPGRFSGRQFSNSRSEMNVSTLELGDSALYLCASSCTFVGEGRGMPQHFGDGTRLSIL.

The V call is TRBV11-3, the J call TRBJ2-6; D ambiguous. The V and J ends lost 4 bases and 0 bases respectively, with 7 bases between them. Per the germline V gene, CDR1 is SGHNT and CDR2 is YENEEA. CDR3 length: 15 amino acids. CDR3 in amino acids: CASSYGHSGANVLTF. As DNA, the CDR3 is TGTGCCAGCAGCTATGGCCACTCTGGGGCCAACGTCCTGACTTTC.

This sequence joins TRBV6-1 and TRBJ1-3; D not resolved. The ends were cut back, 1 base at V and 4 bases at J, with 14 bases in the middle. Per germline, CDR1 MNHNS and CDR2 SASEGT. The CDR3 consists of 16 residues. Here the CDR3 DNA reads TGTGCCAGCAGTGAAGGGCGGCAGTCCGCAGGAAACACCATATATTTT. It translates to CASSEGRQSAGNTIYF.

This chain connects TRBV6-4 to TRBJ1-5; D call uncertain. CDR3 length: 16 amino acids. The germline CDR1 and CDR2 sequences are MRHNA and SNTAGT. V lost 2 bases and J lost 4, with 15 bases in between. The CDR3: CASSDPRLYRNQPQHF. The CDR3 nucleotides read TGTGCCAGCAGTGACCCGAGATTATACAGAAATCAGCCCCAGCATTTT.

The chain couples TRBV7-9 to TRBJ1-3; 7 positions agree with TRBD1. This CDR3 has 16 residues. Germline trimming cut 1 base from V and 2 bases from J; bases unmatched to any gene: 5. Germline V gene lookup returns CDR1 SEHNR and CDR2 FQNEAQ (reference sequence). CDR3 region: CASSLGQGNTGNTIYF. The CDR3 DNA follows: TGTGCCAGCAGCTTAGGACAGGGTAACACTGGAAACACCATATATTTT.

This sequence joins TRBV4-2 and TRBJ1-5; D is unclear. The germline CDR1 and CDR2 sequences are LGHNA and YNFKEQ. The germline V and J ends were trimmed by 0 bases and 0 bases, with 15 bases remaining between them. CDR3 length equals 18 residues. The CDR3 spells CASSQDRNGETSNQPQHF. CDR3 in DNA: TGTGCCAGCAGCCAAGATCGGAACGGAGAAACTAGCAATCAGCCCCAGCATTTT.

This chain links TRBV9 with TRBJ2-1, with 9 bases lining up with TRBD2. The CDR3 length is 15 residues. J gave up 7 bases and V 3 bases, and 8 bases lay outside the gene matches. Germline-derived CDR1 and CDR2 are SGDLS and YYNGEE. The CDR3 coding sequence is TGTGCCAGCAGCGACTTCGGACTAGCGATGAATGAGCAGTTCTTC. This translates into CASSDFGLAMNEQFF.

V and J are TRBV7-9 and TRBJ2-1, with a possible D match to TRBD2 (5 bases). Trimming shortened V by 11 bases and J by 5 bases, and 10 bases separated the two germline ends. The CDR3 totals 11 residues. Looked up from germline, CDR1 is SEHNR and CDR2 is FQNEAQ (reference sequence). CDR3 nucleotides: TGTGCCCTATGGGAGAACAATGAGCAGTTCTTC. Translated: CALWENNEQFF.

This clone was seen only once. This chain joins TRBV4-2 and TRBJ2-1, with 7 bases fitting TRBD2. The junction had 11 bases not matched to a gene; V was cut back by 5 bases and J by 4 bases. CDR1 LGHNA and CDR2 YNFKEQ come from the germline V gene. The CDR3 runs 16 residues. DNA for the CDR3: TGTGCCAGCAGCTCCCTAGGCGGGAGAGAGTACAATGAGCAGTTCTTC. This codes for CASSSLGGREYNEQFF.

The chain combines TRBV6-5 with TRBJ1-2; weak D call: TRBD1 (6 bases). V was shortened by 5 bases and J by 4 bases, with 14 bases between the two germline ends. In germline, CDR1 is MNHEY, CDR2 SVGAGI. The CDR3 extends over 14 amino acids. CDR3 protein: CASSPQRDTYGYTF. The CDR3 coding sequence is TGTGCCAGCAGTCCGCAACGGGACACCTATGGCTACACCTTC.

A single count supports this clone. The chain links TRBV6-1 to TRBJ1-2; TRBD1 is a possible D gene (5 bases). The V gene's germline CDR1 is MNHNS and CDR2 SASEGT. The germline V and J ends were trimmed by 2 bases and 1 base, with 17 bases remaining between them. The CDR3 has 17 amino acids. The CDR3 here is CASSERRRTNFNYGYTF. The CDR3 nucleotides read TGTGCCAGCAGTGAACGGAGACGGACAAACTTTAACTATGGCTACACCTTC.

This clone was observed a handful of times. CDR3 nucleotides: TGTGCCAGCAGCCAAGGGCTAGCGCGAAACAATGAGCAGTTCTTC. Translated, it gives CASSQGLARNNEQFF. The chain recombines TRBV4-2 with TRBJ2-1; possibly TRBD2 for D (6 bases). CDR1 and CDR2 (germline): LGHNA, YNFKEQ. This CDR3 has 15 amino acids. With 1 base removed from V and 5 bases from J, the gap between germline ends came to 12 bases.

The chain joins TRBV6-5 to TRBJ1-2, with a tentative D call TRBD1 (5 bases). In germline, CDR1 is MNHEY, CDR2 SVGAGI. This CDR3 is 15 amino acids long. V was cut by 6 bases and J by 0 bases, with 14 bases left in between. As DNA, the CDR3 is TGTGCCAGCAGCCCCCGGACAAGCCCTAACTATGGCTACACCTTC. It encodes CASSPRTSPNYGYTF.

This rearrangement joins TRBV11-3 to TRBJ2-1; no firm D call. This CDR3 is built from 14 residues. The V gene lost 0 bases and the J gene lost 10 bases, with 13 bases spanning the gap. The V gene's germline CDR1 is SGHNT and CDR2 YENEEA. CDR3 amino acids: CASSLDIVSAEQFF. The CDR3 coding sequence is TGTGCCAGCAGCTTAGATATCGTCTCGGCCGAGCAGTTCTTC.

CDR3 loop: CASSQVGSPFLSGNTIYF. The DNA of the CDR3 is TGCGCCAGCAGCCAAGTTGGGTCCCCATTCCTCTCTGGAAACACCATATATTTT. The V gene is TRBV4-1, the J gene TRBJ1-3; the D is unclear. Germline V CDR1 and CDR2: MGHRA, YSYEKL. Between the trimmed V and J ends, which lost 1 base and 0 bases, there was a span of 16 bases. The CDR3 has 18 residues.

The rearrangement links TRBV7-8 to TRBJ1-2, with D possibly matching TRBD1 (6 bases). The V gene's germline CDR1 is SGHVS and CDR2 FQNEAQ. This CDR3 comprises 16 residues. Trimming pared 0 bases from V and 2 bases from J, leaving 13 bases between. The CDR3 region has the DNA TGTGCCAGCAGCTTAGCGACGGGGGGCGCAAACTATGGCTACACCTTC. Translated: CASSLATGGANYGYTF.

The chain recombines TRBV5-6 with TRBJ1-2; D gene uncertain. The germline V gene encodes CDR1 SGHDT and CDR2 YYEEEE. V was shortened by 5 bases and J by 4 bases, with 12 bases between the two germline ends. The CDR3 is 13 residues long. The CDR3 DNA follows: TGTGCCAGCAGTCCAGGACGGCTCTATGGCTACACCTTC. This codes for CASSPGRLYGYTF.

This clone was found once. The CDR3 loop is CASSRTESYGYTF. In nucleotides, the CDR3 is TGTGCCAGCAGCCGGACGGAGTCCTATGGCTACACCTTC. The genes are TRBV6-6 and TRBJ1-2; D unclear. Per germline, CDR1 MNHNY and CDR2 SVGAGI (reference sequence). This CDR3 has 13 amino acids. Trimming stripped 6 bases from V and 4 bases from J, with 12 bases between.

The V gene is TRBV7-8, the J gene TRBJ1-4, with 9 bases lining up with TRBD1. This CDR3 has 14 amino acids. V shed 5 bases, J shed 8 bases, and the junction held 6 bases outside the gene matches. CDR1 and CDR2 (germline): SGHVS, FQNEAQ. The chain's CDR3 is CASSPQGAPEKLFF. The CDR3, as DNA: TGTGCCAGCAGCCCACAGGGGGCCCCCGAAAAACTGTTTTTT.

CDR3 coding DNA: TGTGCCAGCAGTTACTTGGGGGTTCAAGAGACCCAGTACTTC. Protein product: CASSYLGVQETQYF. The rearrangement links TRBV6-6 to TRBJ2-5; D is possibly TRBD1 or TRBD2 (5 bases each). Trimming took 1 base from V and 2 from J, leaving 8 bases between them. Germline V lookup: CDR1 MNHNY, CDR2 SVGAGI (reference sequence). The CDR3 covers 14 residues.

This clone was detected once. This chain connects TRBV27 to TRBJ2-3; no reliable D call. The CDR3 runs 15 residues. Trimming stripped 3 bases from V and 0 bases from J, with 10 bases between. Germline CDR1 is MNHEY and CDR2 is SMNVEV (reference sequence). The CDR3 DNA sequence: TGTGCCAGCAGTTTTGGATTTTCTAGCACAGATACGCAGTATTTT. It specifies CASSFGFSSTDTQYF.

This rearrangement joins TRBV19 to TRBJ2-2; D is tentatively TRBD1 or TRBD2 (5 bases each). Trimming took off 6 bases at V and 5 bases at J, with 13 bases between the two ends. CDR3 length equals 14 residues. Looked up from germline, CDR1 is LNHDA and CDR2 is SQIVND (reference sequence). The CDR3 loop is CASRSGTSTGELFF. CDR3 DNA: TGTGCCAGTAGGTCCGGGACCAGTACCGGGGAGCTGTTTTTT.

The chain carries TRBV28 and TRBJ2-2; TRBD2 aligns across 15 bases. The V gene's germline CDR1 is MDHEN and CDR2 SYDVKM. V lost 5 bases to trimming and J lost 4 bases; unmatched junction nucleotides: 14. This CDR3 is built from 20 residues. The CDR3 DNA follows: TGTGCCAGCAGTCCACCCGTGGGACTAGCGGGAGGTAGTAGCACCGGGGAGCTGTTTTTT. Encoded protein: CASSPPVGLAGGSSTGELFF.

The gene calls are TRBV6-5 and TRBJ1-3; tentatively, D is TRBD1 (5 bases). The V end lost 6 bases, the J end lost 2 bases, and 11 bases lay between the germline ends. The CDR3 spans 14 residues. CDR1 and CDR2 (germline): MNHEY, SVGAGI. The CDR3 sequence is CASRETAAGNTIYF. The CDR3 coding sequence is TGTGCCAGCAGAGAGACAGCGGCTGGAAACACCATATATTTT.

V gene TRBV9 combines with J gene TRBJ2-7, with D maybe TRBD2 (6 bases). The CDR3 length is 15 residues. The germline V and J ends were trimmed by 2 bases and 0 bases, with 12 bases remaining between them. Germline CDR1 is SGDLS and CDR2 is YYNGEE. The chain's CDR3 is CASSVSGPGSYEQYF. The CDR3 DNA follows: TGTGCCAGCAGCGTGAGCGGGCCTGGCTCCTACGAGCAGTACTTC.

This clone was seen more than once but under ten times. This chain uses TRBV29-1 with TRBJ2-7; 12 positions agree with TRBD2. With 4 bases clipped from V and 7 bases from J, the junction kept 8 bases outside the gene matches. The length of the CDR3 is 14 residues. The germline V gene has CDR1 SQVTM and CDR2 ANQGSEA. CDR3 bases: TGCAGCGTTGTCCCTAGCGGGAGGGCCGGGGAGCAGTACTTC. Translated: CSVVPSGRAGEQYF.